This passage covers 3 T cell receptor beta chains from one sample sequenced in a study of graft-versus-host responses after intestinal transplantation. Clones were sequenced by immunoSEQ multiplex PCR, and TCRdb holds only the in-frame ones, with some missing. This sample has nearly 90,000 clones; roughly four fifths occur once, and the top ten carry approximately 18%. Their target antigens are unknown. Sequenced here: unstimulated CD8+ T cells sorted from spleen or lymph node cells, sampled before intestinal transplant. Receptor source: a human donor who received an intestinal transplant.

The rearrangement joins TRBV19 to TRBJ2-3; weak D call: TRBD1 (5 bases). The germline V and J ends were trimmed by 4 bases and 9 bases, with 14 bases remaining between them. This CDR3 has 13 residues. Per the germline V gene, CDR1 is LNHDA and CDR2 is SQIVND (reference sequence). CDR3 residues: CASSTRPGATQYF. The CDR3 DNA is TGTGCCAGTAGTACGAGGCCTGGGGCCACGCAGTATTTT.

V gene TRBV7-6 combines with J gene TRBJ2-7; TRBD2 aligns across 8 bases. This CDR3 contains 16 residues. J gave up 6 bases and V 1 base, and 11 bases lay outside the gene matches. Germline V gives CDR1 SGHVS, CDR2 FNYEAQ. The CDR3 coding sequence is TGTGCCAGCAGCTTAGATTCCGGGGGGGGTCGGGTCGAGCAGTACTTC. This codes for CASSLDSGGGRVEQYF. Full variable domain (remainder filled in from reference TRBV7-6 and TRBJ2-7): GAGVSQSPRYKVTKRGQDVALRCDPISGHVSLYWYRQALGQGPEFLTYFNYEAQQDKSGLPNDRFSAERPEGSISTLTIQRTEQRDSAMYRCASSLDSGGGRVEQYFGPGTRLTVT.

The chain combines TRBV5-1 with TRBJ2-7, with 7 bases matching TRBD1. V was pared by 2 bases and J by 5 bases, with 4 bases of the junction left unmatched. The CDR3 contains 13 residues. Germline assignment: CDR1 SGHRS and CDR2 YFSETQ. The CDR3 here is CASSFQGDDEQYF. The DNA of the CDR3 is TGCGCCAGCAGCTTTCAGGGGGACGACGAGCAGTACTTC.